These T cell receptor beta chains were read from a single sample in a study of T cell changes during pregnancy in multiple sclerosis. Clones were sequenced by immunoSEQ multiplex PCR, and TCRdb holds only the in-frame ones, with some missing. Among about 59,000 clones listed, approximately 94% were seen once. The sequences come from CD8+ T cells from peripheral blood mononuclear cells, collected after pregnancy. The origin of the receptors is a female donor with multiple sclerosis, enrolled in a pregnancy study. Both conserved end residues are part of each CDR3. D genes are given only for firm matches. Clone size, where shown, is once, few, many, or a class for clones that have expanded.

clone_size d_call j_call v_call cdr3_nt cdr3_aa
once - TRBJ1-1 TRBV5-1 TGCGCCAGCAGCAGCGGTACTTTTCAGAACACTGAAGCTTTCTTT CASSSGTFQNTEAFF
- - TRBJ2-1 TRBV28 TGTGCCAGCAGTCCCCCCAGTTACAATGAGCAGTTCTTC CASSPPSYNEQFF
- - TRBJ2-7 TRBV7-9 TGTGCCAGCAGCACCCCGGGACATCCCTACGAGCAGTACTTC CASSTPGHPYEQYF
- - TRBJ2-1 TRBV9 TGTGCCAGCAGCGAGGACTTGAGCTCCTACAATGAGCAGTTCTTC CASSEDLSSYNEQFF
- TRBD1 TRBJ2-2 TRBV4-3 TGCGCCAGCAGCCAAACAGGGGCGAACACCGGGGAGCTGTTTTTT CASSQTGANTGELFF
- - TRBJ2-1 TRBV14 TGTGCCAGCAGCCAAGGACCCAGGGGAGCCTACAATGAGCAGTTCTTC CASSQGPRGAYNEQFF
- TRBD2 TRBJ2-4 TRBV27 TGTGCCAGCAGCTACGGGGGGGAAAACATTCAGTACTTC CASSYGGENIQYF
- - TRBJ2-7 TRBV29-1 TGCAGCGTGGGGACATTTTCCTACGAGCAGTACTTC CSVGTFSYEQYF
- - TRBJ2-7 TRBV9 TGTGCCAGCAGCGTGGGCCACTCCTACGAGCAGTACTTC CASSVGHSYEQYF
- TRBD1 TRBJ1-1 TRBV7-2 TGTGCCAGCAGCCCTAGACAGGGGGCGCAAACTGAAGCTTTCTTT CASSPRQGAQTEAFF
- TRBD1 TRBJ2-6 TRBV25-1 TGTGCCAGCAGTGAATTCACGACAGGGATTGGGGCCAACGTCCTGACTTTC CASSEFTTGIGANVLTF
- TRBD1 TRBJ1-1 TRBV7-8 TGTGCCAGCAGCTTAGCCCTCAACAGGGGACCAATGAACACTGAAGCTTTCTTT CASSLALNRGPMNTEAFF
- - TRBJ2-1 TRBV5-8 TGTGCCAGCAGCTTAGGGGGGGGCACCTTCTACAATGAGCAGTTCTTC CASSLGGGTFYNEQFF
- TRBD1 TRBJ2-7 TRBV9 TGTGCCAGCAGCAGAGGACAGGGGGCTCCCTACGAGCAGTACTTC CASSRGQGAPYEQYF
- - TRBJ2-7 TRBV6-1 TGTGCCTCGGGTCCCAATCCTACCTACGAGCAGTACTTC CASGPNPTYEQYF
- - TRBJ2-7 TRBV6-6 TGTGCCAGCAGTTACTCGCACCTTTCAGGGGCCTACGAGCAGTACTTC CASSYSHLSGAYEQYF
- - TRBJ2-7 TRBV28 TGTGCCAGCAGTTTACTGGCGGGGAGGCGTTCGGAGCAGTACTTC CASSLLAGRRSEQYF
- TRBD1 TRBJ2-7 TRBV10-1 TGCGCCAGCAGTGAAGGGACAGGGGCCCGCGAGCAGTACTTC CASSEGTGAREQYF
- - TRBJ1-2 TRBV12-5 TGTGCTAGTGGCGAGGGGGTTAACTATGGCTACACCTTC CASGEGVNYGYTF
- - TRBJ1-3 TRBV2 TGTGCCAGCAGTGAAAAAACCACGGGAGTTGGAAACACCATATATTTT CASSEKTTGVGNTIYF
- - TRBJ1-5 TRBV29-1 TGCAGCGTTGCGATACCGGGACAAAGCCATCAGCCCCAGCATTTT CSVAIPGQSHQPQHF
once TRBD1 TRBJ1-2 TRBV18 TGTGCCAGCTCACCAGTGGACAGGGCCGATGGCTACACCTTC CASSPVDRADGYTF
- - TRBJ2-2 TRBV27 TGTGCCAGCAGTTCAGCGGCATACAGCACCGGGGAGCTGTTTTTT CASSSAAYSTGELFF
- - TRBJ1-2 TRBV19 TGTGCCAGTAGGTTGGGAGGAGAGCCTGCTATGGGCTACACCTTC CASRLGGEPAMGYTF